The sequence of this T cell receptor beta chain was determined in a study of T cell repertoires in cytomegalovirus infection. This CDR3 comprises 15 residues. Germline V gene lookup returns CDR1 SGHTA and CDR2 FQGNSA. The ends were cut back, 5 bases at V and 6 bases at J, with 17 bases in the middle. One entry per CDR3 protein results from TCRdb running MiXCR on the reads. The top ten clones hold about 63% of a sample with roughly 70,000 distinct CDR3 sequences, 20% to 25% of them seen once. In this sample, this clonotype turned up a few times. The antigen is undetermined. The origin of this receptor is a human donor in good health (CMV status not recorded). Some clones in this sample may be carry-over from other donors' samples. The chain has TRBV7-2 and TRBJ1-3, with D maybe TRBD1 (6 bases). This specimen was CD8+ T cells from cultured PBMCs, taken from culture after CMV antigen stimulation. CDR3 amino acids: CASSLLDRRKNTIYF. CDR3 DNA sequence: TGTGCCAGCAGCCTATTGGACAGACGTAAAAACACCATATATTTT.